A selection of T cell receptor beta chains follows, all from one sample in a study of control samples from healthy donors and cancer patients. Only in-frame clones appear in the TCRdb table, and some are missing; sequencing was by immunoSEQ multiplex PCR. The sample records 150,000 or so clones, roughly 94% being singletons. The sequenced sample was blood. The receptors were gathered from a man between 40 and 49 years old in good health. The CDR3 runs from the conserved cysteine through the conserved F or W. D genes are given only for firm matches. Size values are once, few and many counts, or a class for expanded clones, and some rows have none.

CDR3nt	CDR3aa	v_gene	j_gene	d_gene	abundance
TGTGCCAGCAGCCGCGGGACAGAGGAAGCTTTCTTT	CASSRGTEEAFF	TRBV5-4	TRBJ1-1	TRBD1	-
TGTGCCAGCAGCCAAGGTAATCGACTCTCTGGAAACACCATATATTTT	CASSQGNRLSGNTIYF	TRBV3-1/TRBV3-2	TRBJ1-3	-	-
TGTGCCATCAGTGAGTCGATACAGGGGGCATCCTATGGCTACACCTTC	CAISESIQGASYGYTF	TRBV10-3	TRBJ1-2	TRBD1	-
TGTGCCAGTACCGAGGACACGCGCCCCAACAATGAGCAGTTCTTC	CASTEDTRPNNEQFF	TRBV19	TRBJ2-1	-	-
TGTGCCAGCAGTCGAGGACAGGGGGCAACTGGAAACACCATATATTTT	CASSRGQGATGNTIYF	TRBV6-6	TRBJ1-3	TRBD1	-
TGTGCCAGCAGTTTTTCTTTGAGACGGCCCTCCTACGAGCAGTACTTC	CASSFSLRRPSYEQYF	TRBV28	TRBJ2-7	-	-
TGTGCCACCAGTGTAGCGGGGGGCCGATGGGAGACCCAGTACTTC	CATSVAGGRWETQYF	TRBV24-1	TRBJ2-5	TRBD2	-
TGCGCCAGCAGCCAGGACAGAAACACTGAAGCTTTCTTT	CASSQDRNTEAFF	TRBV4-3	TRBJ1-1	-	-
TGTGCCATCAGTGAGCTTGATAGCAATCAGCCCCAGCATTTT	CAISELDSNQPQHF	TRBV10-3	TRBJ1-5	-	few
TGTGCCAGCAGCTCCTTGGGACAGGGATCTCAGCCCCAGCATTTT	CASSSLGQGSQPQHF	TRBV27	TRBJ1-5	TRBD1	-
TGTGCCAGCAGTTTCCTTCTCGGAGGGAGCATTAGGTACCAAGAGACCCAGTACTTC	CASSFLLGGSIRYQETQYF	TRBV28	TRBJ2-5	-	-
TGTGCCAGCAGTGAACTACAGGGGGAAGAGACCCAGTACTTC	CASSELQGEETQYF	TRBV6-1	TRBJ2-5	TRBD1	-
TGTGCTAGTGGACCTGACTGGAGCTCCTACAATGAGCAGTTCTTC	CASGPDWSSYNEQFF	TRBV12-5	TRBJ2-1	-	-
TGTGCCAGCAGCCGGGACAGGGTGAGACTGTTTTTT	CASSRDRVRLFF	TRBV6-5	TRBJ1-4	TRBD1	-
TGTGCCATCAGTGTAGGAGTGTCAAACACAGATACGCAGTATTTT	CAISVGVSNTDTQYF	TRBV10-3	TRBJ2-3	-	-
TGTGCCAGCAGCTTAGGGGTCGAGCAGTACTTC	CASSLGVEQYF	TRBV7-8	TRBJ2-7	-	-
TGTGCCAGCAGCTTAGGAATCGGCGGGGGGAGCAATGAGCAGTTCTTC	CASSLGIGGGSNEQFF	TRBV11-2	TRBJ2-1	TRBD2	-
TGTGCCAGCAGCGCCCATCACAGGGCAGAAGAGGGCAAAAACATTCAGTACTTC	CASSAHHRAEEGKNIQYF	TRBV9	TRBJ2-4	-	-
TGTGCCAGCAGCCCCCTGCCCCGGCGGGTGAGCTCCTACGAGCAGTACTTC	CASSPLPRRVSSYEQYF	TRBV9	TRBJ2-7	-	-
TGTGCCAGCAGTACTACAGGGTACGATGCCAAAAACATTCAGTACTTC	CASSTTGYDAKNIQYF	TRBV6-6	TRBJ2-4	-	-
TGTGCCAGCAGCGTAGCGGGGGGCTTCTACGAGCAGTACTTC	CASSVAGGFYEQYF	TRBV9	TRBJ2-7	-	-
TGTGCCAGCAGCTTGGCCTTACTGAACAATGAGCAGTTCTTC	CASSLALLNNEQFF	TRBV5-6	TRBJ2-1	-	-
TGTGCCAGCAGCGCCTCACAACGGGGTAAAGGGGGCTACACCTTC	CASSASQRGKGGYTF	TRBV21-1	TRBJ1-2	-	-
TGTGCCAGCAGTTTACGACCGGCTGGGAGGTCATCCCTCCAAGGGACCTACAATGAGCAGTTCTTC	CASSLRPAGRSSLQGTYNEQFF	TRBV27	TRBJ2-1	-	-
TGCGCCAGCAGCCAAGATTTGACAGATAATCAGCCCCAGCATTTT	CASSQDLTDNQPQHF	TRBV4-1	TRBJ1-5	-	-
TGCGCCAGCACCTTGGGGGGCATTCAAGAGACCCAGTACTTC	CASTLGGIQETQYF	TRBV5-1	TRBJ2-5	-	-
TGTGCCAGCAGCTCGCCTTCAGGGGATTCCTACAATGAGCAGTTCTTC	CASSSPSGDSYNEQFF	TRBV5-4	TRBJ2-1	-	-
TGTGCCAGCTCACGCGGACAGAATGAAAAACTGTTTTTT	CASSRGQNEKLFF	TRBV18	TRBJ1-4	-	-
TGTGCCAGCAGTACGGGACTCCTGAACACCGGGGAGCTGTTTTTT	CASSTGLLNTGELFF	TRBV6-5	TRBJ2-2	-	-
TGTGCCAGCAGCCCGATTGGACAGGTTGAAGCTTTCTTT	CASSPIGQVEAFF	TRBV12-3/TRBV12-4	TRBJ1-1	TRBD1	-
TGTGCCAGCAGTTTATTTGGGAGGCACACCGGGGAGCTGTTTTTT	CASSLFGRHTGELFF	TRBV27	TRBJ2-2	-	once
TGTGCCAGCAGCAAGTACCGGGACTTCTCTAACTATGGCTACACCTTC	CASSKYRDFSNYGYTF	TRBV7-9	TRBJ1-2	-	-
TGCGCCAGCAGTGGCCGGGAGTACGGGGAGCTGTTTTTT	CASSGREYGELFF	TRBV10-1	TRBJ2-2	-	-
TGTGCCACCAGTGATTTTAGGGGCCCCACAGATACGCAGTATTTT	CATSDFRGPTDTQYF	TRBV24-1	TRBJ2-3	-	-
TGTGCCAGTAGTCCCATTTCAGACAGACGTAGGCGGTACGAGCAGTACTTC	CASSPISDRRRRYEQYF	TRBV27	TRBJ2-7	-	-
TGTGCCAGCAGTGATCCGGGGGGGCCCGGGGAGCTGTTTTTT	CASSDPGGPGELFF	TRBV6-4	TRBJ2-2	TRBD2	-
TGTGCCAGCAGCGAAGGGTCTAACTATGGCTACACCTTC	CASSEGSNYGYTF	TRBV7-9	TRBJ1-2	-	-
TGCGCCAGCAGCCCAGGTCGAGGGTCACCTGAAGCTTTCTTT	CASSPGRGSPEAFF	TRBV5-1	TRBJ1-1	-	once
TGTGCCAGCAGTGGTGGCGCTTACGAGCAGTACTTC	CASSGGAYEQYF	TRBV2	TRBJ2-7	-	-
TGCGCCAGCAGCTTGGCCGGGACGGTGAATCAGCCCCAGCATTTT	CASSLAGTVNQPQHF	TRBV5-1	TRBJ1-5	-	-
TGCGCCAGCAGCTTGACCTCCTCACAGATCTCTGGAAACACCATATATTTT	CASSLTSSQISGNTIYF	TRBV5-1	TRBJ1-3	-	-
TGTGCCACCCGTCGGGGGGGACCCACCGGGGAGCTGTTTTTT	CATRRGGPTGELFF	TRBV7-2	TRBJ2-2	TRBD2	-
TGTGCCAGCATCGAACAGGAGCAGAACTATGAGCAGTTCTTC	CASIEQEQNYEQFF	TRBV2	TRBJ2-1	-	-
TGTGCCAGCAGTTATTCTACCGGGACCCCGACCTACGAGCAGTACTTC	CASSYSTGTPTYEQYF	TRBV6-5	TRBJ2-7	-	-
TGTGCCAGCAGCTCCATAGCGGGAGGCCACGACAGCTCCTACAATGAGCAGTTCTTC	CASSSIAGGHDSSYNEQFF	TRBV13	TRBJ2-1	TRBD2	-
TGCGCCAGCAGCCAAGGTGGAGGGCTAGGTGGCTACACCTTC	CASSQGGGLGGYTF	TRBV4-3	TRBJ1-2	-	-
TGTGCCATCAGTGAGGGACTAGCTACAGATACGCAGTATTTT	CAISEGLATDTQYF	TRBV10-3	TRBJ2-3	TRBD2	-
TGTGCCAGCAGCTTAGGCCTCGGAGGGGCAGGTGCGGAAGCTTTCTTT	CASSLGLGGAGAEAFF	TRBV13	TRBJ1-1	-	-
TGTGCTAGTGGCGAGGGGGGCGGGAACACTGAAGCTTTCTTT	CASGEGGGNTEAFF	TRBV12-5	TRBJ1-1	-	-
TGTGCCAGCAGCGTAGGAGGGGGCAGGGGGAATGAAAAACTGTTTTTT	CASSVGGGRGNEKLFF	TRBV9	TRBJ1-4	TRBD1	-
TGTGCCAGCAGCTTGAGAAGTTCCTCTGGAAACACCATATATTTT	CASSLRSSSGNTIYF	TRBV7-9	TRBJ1-3	-	-
TGTGCCAGCAGCAGCACAGATACGCAGTATTTT	CASSSTDTQYF	TRBV12-3/TRBV12-4	TRBJ2-3	-	-
TGTGCCAGCAGCCGAGCGCTGAGGGGTAGATACGAGCAGTACTTC	CASSRALRGRYEQYF	TRBV28	TRBJ2-7	-	-